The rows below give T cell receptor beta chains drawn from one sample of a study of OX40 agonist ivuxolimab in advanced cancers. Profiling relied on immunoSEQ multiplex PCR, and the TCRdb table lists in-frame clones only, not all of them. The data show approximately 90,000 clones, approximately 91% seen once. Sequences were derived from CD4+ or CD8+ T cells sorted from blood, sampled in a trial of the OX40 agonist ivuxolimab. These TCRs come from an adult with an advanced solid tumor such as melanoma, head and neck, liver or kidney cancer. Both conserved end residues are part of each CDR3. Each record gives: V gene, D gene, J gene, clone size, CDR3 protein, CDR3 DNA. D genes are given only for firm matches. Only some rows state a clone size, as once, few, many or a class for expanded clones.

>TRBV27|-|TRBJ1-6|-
CASSPGQPSYNSPLHF
TGTGCCAGCAGTCCCGGACAGCCGTCCTATAATTCACCCCTCCACTTT
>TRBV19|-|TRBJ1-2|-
CASKGAVYGYTF
TGTGCCAGTAAAGGGGCGGTATATGGCTACACCTTC
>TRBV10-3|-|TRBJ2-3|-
CAISESFGRGVADTQYF
TGTGCCATCAGTGAATCCTTCGGCAGGGGGGTGGCAGATACGCAGTATTTT
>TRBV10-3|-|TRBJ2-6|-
CAISDGQLSSGANVLTF
TGTGCCATCAGTGATGGACAACTGAGCTCTGGGGCCAACGTCCTGACTTTC
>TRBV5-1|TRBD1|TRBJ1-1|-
CASSVTGDSEAFF
TGCGCCAGCAGCGTAACAGGGGACTCTGAAGCTTTCTTT
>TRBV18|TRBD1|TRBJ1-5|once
CASSPQELGTGLNQPQHF
TGTGCCAGCTCACCACAGGAGTTGGGGACAGGCCTCAATCAGCCCCAGCATTTT
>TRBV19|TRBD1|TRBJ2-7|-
CASSRDRAIYEQYF
TGTGCCAGTAGCCGGGACAGGGCAATTTACGAGCAGTACTTC
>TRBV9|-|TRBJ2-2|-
CASSVAALGAANTGELFF
TGTGCCAGCAGCGTAGCTGCCTTAGGCGCCGCGAACACCGGGGAGCTGTTTTTT
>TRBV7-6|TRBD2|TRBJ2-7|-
CASSPLTSGAAYEQYF
TGTGCCAGCAGCCCCCTGACTAGCGGGGCGGCCTACGAGCAGTACTTC
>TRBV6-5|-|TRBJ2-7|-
CAGSYSSRAPYEQYF
TGTGCCGGCAGTTACTCCTCCCGCGCCCCCTACGAGCAGTACTTC
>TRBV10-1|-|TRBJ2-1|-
CASSELGIEQFF
TGCGCCAGCAGTGAGTTAGGGATTGAGCAGTTCTTC
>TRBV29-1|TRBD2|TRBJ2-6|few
CSVELAGGAGANVLTF
TGCAGCGTTGAACTAGCGGGGGGCGCTGGGGCCAACGTCCTGACTTTC
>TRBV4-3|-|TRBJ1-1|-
CASSQDIGFAEAFF
TGCGCCAGCAGCCAAGATATAGGGTTTGCTGAAGCTTTCTTT
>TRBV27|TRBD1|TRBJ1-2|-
CASSSDRGADQDSNYGYTF
TGTGCCAGCAGTTCCGACAGGGGAGCGGACCAGGACTCTAACTATGGCTACACCTTC
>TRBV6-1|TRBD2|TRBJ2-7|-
CASSEDLAGGEYEQYF
TGTGCCAGCAGTGAAGATCTAGCGGGGGGAGAATACGAGCAGTACTTC
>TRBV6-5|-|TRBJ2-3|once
CASSSQGGRDTQYF
TGTGCCAGCAGTTCGCAGGGGGGGCGAGATACGCAGTATTTT
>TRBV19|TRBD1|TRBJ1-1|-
CASRPPGTGYSGRTEAFF
TGTGCCAGTAGGCCTCCCGGGACAGGATATTCCGGTAGGACTGAAGCTTTCTTT
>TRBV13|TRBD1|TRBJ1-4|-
CASSLGQINEKLFF
TGTGCCAGCAGCCTGGGACAGATCAATGAAAAACTGTTTTTT
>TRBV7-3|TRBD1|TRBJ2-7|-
CASSYGQGPYEQYF
TGTGCCAGCAGCTACGGACAGGGTCCCTACGAGCAGTACTTC
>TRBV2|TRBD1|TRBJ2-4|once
CASSGQGLMTKNIQYF
TGTGCCAGCAGTGGACAGGGTTTAATGACCAAAAACATTCAGTACTTC
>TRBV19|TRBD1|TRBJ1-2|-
CASSTDRGQGYTF
TGTGCCAGTAGTACCGACAGGGGTCAGGGCTACACCTTC
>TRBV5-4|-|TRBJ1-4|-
CASSSQGWTNEKLFF
TGTGCCAGCAGCTCTCAAGGGTGGACTAATGAAAAACTGTTTTTT
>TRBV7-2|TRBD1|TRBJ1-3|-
CASSLGDRGSGNTIYF
TGTGCCAGCAGCTTAGGGGACAGGGGTTCTGGAAACACCATATATTTT
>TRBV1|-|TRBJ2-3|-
CTSSRGGLTDTQYF
TGCACCAGCAGCCGGGGGGGCCTAACAGATACGCAGTATTTT
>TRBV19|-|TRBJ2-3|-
CASAGGSASTDTQYF
TGTGCCAGTGCGGGCGGCAGTGCTAGCACAGATACGCAGTATTTT
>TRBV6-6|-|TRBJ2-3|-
CASNGPPRDTQYF
TGTGCCAGCAATGGGCCCCCAAGGGATACGCAGTATTTT
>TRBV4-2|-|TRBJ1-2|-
CASSPSGDNYGYTF
TGTGCCAGCAGCCCCTCTGGTGATAACTATGGCTACACCTTC
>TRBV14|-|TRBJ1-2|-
CASSPDLNYGYTF
TGTGCCAGCAGCCCGGACTTAAACTATGGCTACACCTTC
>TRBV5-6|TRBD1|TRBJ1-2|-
CASSLLGTGYSGYTF
TGTGCCAGCAGCTTGCTCGGGACAGGGTATTCTGGCTACACCTTC
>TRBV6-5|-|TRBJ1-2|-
CASSYSRTVYPYGYTF
TGTGCCAGCAGTTACTCCCGGACAGTGTATCCATATGGCTACACCTTC
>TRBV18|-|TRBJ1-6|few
CASSPRASGDSPLHF
TGTGCCAGCTCACCGCGGGCCTCTGGGGATTCACCCCTCCACTTT
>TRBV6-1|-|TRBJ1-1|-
CASSEDRRGVGAFF
TGTGCCAGCAGTGAAGATCGCAGGGGCGTAGGGGCTTTCTTT
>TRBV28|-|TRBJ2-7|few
CASSPFYEQYF
TGTGCCAGCAGCCCCTTCTACGAGCAGTACTTC
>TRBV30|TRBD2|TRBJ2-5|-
CARGEGHQETQYF
TGTGCCCGGGGGGAGGGACACCAAGAGACCCAGTACTTC
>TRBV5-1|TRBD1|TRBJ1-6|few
CASSSRGQIFSPLHF
TGCGCCAGCAGCTCGCGGGGACAGATATTTTCACCCCTCCACTTT
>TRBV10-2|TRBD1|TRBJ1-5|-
CASKGQGNQPQHF
TGCGCCAGCAAGGGACAGGGTAATCAGCCCCAGCATTTT
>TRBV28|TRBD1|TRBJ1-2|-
CASSQGQGNYGYTF
TGTGCCAGCAGTCAGGGACAGGGGAACTATGGCTACACCTTC
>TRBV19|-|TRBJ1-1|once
CASIPGLAEAFF
TGTGCCAGTATCCCCGGGCTAGCTGAAGCTTTCTTT
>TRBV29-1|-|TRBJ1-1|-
CSALGSQSSTEAFF
TGCAGCGCCCTCGGGTCACAGTCGAGCACTGAAGCTTTCTTT
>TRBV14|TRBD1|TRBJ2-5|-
CASSPLDRYQETQYF
TGTGCCAGCAGCCCATTGGACAGGTACCAAGAGACCCAGTACTTC
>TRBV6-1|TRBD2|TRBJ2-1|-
CASSERLGTSGGVRAYNEQFF
TGTGCCAGCAGTGAACGGCTCGGGACTAGCGGGGGGGTGAGGGCCTACAATGAGCAGTTCTTC
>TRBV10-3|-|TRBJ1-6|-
CAISEFRDPLHF
TGTGCCATCAGTGAGTTTAGGGACCCCCTCCACTTT
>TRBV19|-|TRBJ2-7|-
CASSKTGGIYEQYF
TGTGCCAGTAGTAAGACGGGCGGAATATACGAGCAGTACTTC
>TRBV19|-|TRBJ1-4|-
CASSMGLGNEKLFF
TGTGCCAGTAGTATGGGGTTGGGTAATGAAAAACTGTTTTTT
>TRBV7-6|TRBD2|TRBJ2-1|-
CASSLNAPSGRDNEQFF
TGTGCCAGCAGCTTAAACGCCCCTAGCGGGCGGGATAATGAGCAGTTCTTC
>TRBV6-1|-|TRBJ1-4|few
CASSESWGINEKLFF
TGTGCCAGCAGTGAATCATGGGGGATTAATGAAAAACTGTTTTTT
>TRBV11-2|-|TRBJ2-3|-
CASSLELLGRHTQKQYF
TGTGCCAGCAGCTTAGAACTGTTGGGGAGACACACACAAAAGCAGTATTTT
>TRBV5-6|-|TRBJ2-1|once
CASSLEPMGNEQFF
TGTGCCAGCAGCTTGGAGCCCATGGGGAATGAGCAGTTCTTC
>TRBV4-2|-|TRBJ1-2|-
CASSQEIGANYGYTF
TGTGCCAGCAGCCAAGAGATAGGGGCTAACTATGGCTACACCTTC
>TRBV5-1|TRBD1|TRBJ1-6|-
CAKTTGERSNSPLHF
TGCGCCAAGACCACAGGGGAACGCTCTAATTCACCCCTCCACTTT
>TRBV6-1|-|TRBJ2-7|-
CASSESRVISYEQYF
TGTGCCAGCAGTGAAAGCCGGGTTATCTCCTACGAGCAGTACTTC
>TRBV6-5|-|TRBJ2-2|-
CASSYSGRRTGELFF
TGTGCCAGCAGTTACTCGGGACGACGCACCGGGGAGCTGTTTTTT
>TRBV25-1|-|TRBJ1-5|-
CASSPTRGGGNQPQHF
TGTGCCAGCAGTCCAACTCGGGGGGGCGGCAATCAGCCCCAGCATTTT
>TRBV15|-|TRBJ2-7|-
CATSRDFGSYEQYF
TGTGCCACCAGCAGAGATTTCGGTTCCTACGAGCAGTACTTC
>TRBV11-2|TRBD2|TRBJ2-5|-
CASSPGTSGVETQYF
TGTGCCAGCAGCCCCGGGACTAGCGGGGTGGAGACCCAGTACTTC
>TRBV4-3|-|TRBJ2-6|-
CASSQDREGVYSGANVLTF
TGCGCCAGCAGCCAAGACCGCGAAGGGGTGTACTCTGGGGCCAACGTCCTGACTTTC
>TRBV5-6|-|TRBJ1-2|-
CASSPGAVNYGYTF
TGTGCCAGCAGCCCCGGGGCGGTCAACTATGGCTACACCTTC
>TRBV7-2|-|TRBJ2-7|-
CASSLVLLGQGEQYF
TGTGCCAGCAGCTTAGTGTTGTTGGGCCAAGGGGAGCAGTACTTC